Sequencing of this T cell receptor (beta chain) was carried out in a study of Tregs in tolerant kidney transplant recipients. TCRdb keeps only in-frame clones here, not all; method: immunoSEQ multiplex PCR. The sample consists of some 240,000 clones, 84% of them appearing once. Study findings and constraints: The small number of patients limits these findings pending further validation. The most relevant donor-specific Treg TCRbeta repertoire apparently came from expansion with activated donor B cells. Biological reproducibility was not directly addressed in this study.

CDR3 length: 14 amino acids. The V and J ends lost 4 bases and 1 base respectively, with 10 bases between them. Germline-derived CDR1 and CDR2 are MNHEY and SMNVEV (reference sequence). Unstimulated Tregs (CD4+CD25+CD127-) and CD4+CD25- non-Tregs were sorted from PBMCs. For this clone: Antigen: not known.

The specimen sequenced was CD4+ T cells from blood. The chain joins TRBV27 to TRBJ1-1; D possibly corresponds to TRBD1 (5 bases). The TCR was taken from a human donor in good health. The CDR3 region has the DNA TGTGCCAGCAGTTACCGGGACGGGAACACTGAAGCTTTCTTT. Translating gives CASSYRDGNTEAFF.